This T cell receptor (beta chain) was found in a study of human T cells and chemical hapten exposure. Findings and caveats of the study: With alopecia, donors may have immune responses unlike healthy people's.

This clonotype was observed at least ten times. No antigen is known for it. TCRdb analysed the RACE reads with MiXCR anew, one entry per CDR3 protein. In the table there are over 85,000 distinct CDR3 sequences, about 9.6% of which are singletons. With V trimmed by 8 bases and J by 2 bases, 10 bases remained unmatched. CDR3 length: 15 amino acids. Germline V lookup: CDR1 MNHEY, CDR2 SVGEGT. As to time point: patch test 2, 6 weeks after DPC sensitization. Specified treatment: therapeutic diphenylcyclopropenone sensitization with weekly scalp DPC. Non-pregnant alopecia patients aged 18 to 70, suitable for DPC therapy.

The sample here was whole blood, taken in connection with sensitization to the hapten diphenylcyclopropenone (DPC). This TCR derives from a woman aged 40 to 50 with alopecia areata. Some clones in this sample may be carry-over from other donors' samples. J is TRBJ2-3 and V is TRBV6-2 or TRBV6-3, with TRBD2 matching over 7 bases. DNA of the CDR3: TGTGCCAGCCGTTTGGGGGGGACTTACACAGATACGCAGTATTTT. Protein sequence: CASRLGGTYTDTQYF.